The clone carrying this T cell receptor beta chain has only a few counts. Its antigen is undetermined. This specimen comes from a study of regulatory T cells in long-lasting Graves disease. Trimming removed 12 bases from V and 4 bases from J; junction bases left unmatched: 10. The CDR3 length is 15 residues. CDR1 is KGHDR, CDR2 SFDVKD, per germline. Regarding the study as a whole: With a small sample size, accuracy may have been reduced. Graves' patients with persistent disease showed TCR diversity lower than patients newly diagnosed.

Sample time point: persistent/refractory GD, antithyroid drugs over 5 years with positive TRAb. Construction of the TCR library relied on RNA isolated from PBMCs. Arm-PCR of CDR3 regions and iRepertoire HTBI primers were used to build TCR beta libraries. TCRdb passed the multiplex PCR reads through MiXCR, listing each CDR3 protein once. The sample holds 400,000 to 500,000 distinct CDR3 sequences, 20% to 25% seen once. The receptor was isolated from a female donor with Graves disease. The sequencing used peripheral blood mononuclear cells (PBMCs), collected when the disease was refractory, from a patient treated with antithyroid drugs. The genes are TRBV24-1 and TRBJ2-1, with 11 bases matching TRBD2. CDR3 in amino acids: CAPPPASGGYNEQFF. The CDR3 nucleotides read TGTGCCCCTCCACCGGCTAGCGGGGGGTACAATGAGCAGTTCTTC.